Following are 7 T cell receptor beta chains from one sample sequenced in a study of T cells in Graves' hyperthyroidism and ophthalmopathy. Using RNA transcripts as the source, TCR beta CDR3 regions were amplified. The HTBI primer set drove a first-round RT-PCR of the TCR CDR3. MiXCR, applied by TCRdb to the multiplex PCR reads, yields one record per CDR3 protein. Of roughly 560,000 distinct CDR3 sequences listed, roughly 14% are singletons. Sequencing used blood. The origin of the receptors is a woman aged 35 to 49 with Graves' ophthalmopathy.

This clonotype was seen many times. CDR3 sequence (DNA): TGTGCCAGCAGTTCGCGAACTAGCGGGAGGGACAGGGAGACCCAGTACTTC. Its translation: CASSSRTSGRDRETQYF. This chain links TRBV12-3 or TRBV12-4 with TRBJ2-5; 13 bases line up with TRBD2. CDR3 size: 17 residues. The trim removed 4 bases at V and 5 bases at J, leaving 10 bases unmatched.

The J gene is TRBJ2-7, the V gene TRBV14; 15 nucleotides agree with TRBD2. Losses at the gene ends were 2 bases for V and 1 base for J; bases not matched to a gene: 3. Germline loops: CDR1 SGHDN, CDR2 FVKESK. This CDR3 has 17 residues. The DNA of the CDR3 is TGTGCCAGCAGCCAAAAGGGGACTAGCGGGAGGTCCTACGAGCAGTACTTC. Residues: CASSQKGTSGRSYEQYF.

This chain links TRBV28 with TRBJ1-6, with no clear D. There are 16 residues in the CDR3. V shed 6 bases and J shed 2 bases, with 14 bases lying between them. The germline V gene has CDR1 MDHEN and CDR2 SYDVKM. Written as DNA, the CDR3 is TGTGCCAGCAGCGAACCCATAAACACCTATAATTCACCCCTCCACTTT. Amino acids: CASSEPINTYNSPLHF. The whole variable domain, filled in from reference TRBV28 and TRBJ1-6, reads DVKVTQSSRYLVKRTGEKVFLECVQDMDHENMFWYRQDPGLGLRLIYFSYDVKMKEKGDIPEGYSVSREKKERFSLILESASTNQTSMYLCASSEPINTYNSPLHFGNGTRLTVT.

This clonotype was recorded many times. This chain joins TRBV27 and TRBJ2-7, with 9 bases lining up with TRBD2. V lost 7 bases, J lost 4 bases, and 14 bases stayed unmatched. The CDR3 extends over 16 amino acids. Per the germline V gene, CDR1 is MNHEY and CDR2 is SMNVEV (reference sequence). In DNA, the CDR3 is TGTGCCAGCACCACTCTAGCGGGGTACGGCGGGTACGAGCAGTACTTC. It specifies CASTTLAGYGGYEQYF.

This clonotype was observed many times. A junction boundary mismatches the germline segment, possibly from a read error. J is TRBJ1-1 and V is TRBV28; unclear D gene. The germline V gene has CDR1 MDHEN and CDR2 SYDVKM. CDR3 length: 13 residues. In DNA, the CDR3 is TGTGCCAGCAGTTTAGGGCGAAACACTGAAGCTTCCTTT. As protein: CASSLGRNTEASF. Based on the CDR3 plus reference TRBV28 and TRBJ1-1, the full variable domain is DVKVTQSSRYLVKRTGEKVFLECVQDMDHENMFWYRQDPGLGLRLIYFSYDVKMKEKGDIPEGYSVSREKKERFSLILESASTNQTSMYLCASSLGRNTEASFGQGTRLTVV.

This clonotype was recorded at least ten times. This chain joins TRBV12-3 or TRBV12-4 and TRBJ2-7, with a tentative D call TRBD1 (6 bases). This CDR3 has 14 residues. Trimming took off 5 bases at V and 2 bases at J, with 13 bases between the two ends. CDR3: CASSLQGSTYEQYF. The CDR3 nucleotides read TGTGCCAGCAGTCTGCAGGGGTCAACCTACGAGCAGTACTTC.

This clonotype was seen many times. V gene TRBV19 combines with J gene TRBJ2-7; D call uncertain. Germline V CDR1 and CDR2: LNHDA, SQIVND (reference sequence). V lost 3 bases, J lost 3 bases, and 15 bases lay in between. This CDR3 comprises 15 residues. The CDR3 DNA sequence: TGTGCCAGTAGTATTGGGCCGAGAGAAGACTACGAGCAGTACTTC. Translating it yields CASSIGPREDYEQYF.